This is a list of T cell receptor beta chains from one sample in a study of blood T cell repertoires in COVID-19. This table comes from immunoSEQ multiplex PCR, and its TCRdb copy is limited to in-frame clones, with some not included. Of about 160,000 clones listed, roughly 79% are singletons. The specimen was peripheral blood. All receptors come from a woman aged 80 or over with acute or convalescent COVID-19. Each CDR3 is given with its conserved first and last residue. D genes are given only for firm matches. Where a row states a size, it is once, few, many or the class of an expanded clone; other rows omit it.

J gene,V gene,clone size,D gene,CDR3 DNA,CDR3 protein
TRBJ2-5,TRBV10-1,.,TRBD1,TGCGCCAGCAGTGAAGCCAGGGGGCTAGAGACCCAGTACTTC,CASSEARGLETQYF
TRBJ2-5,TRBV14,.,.,TGTGCCAGCAGCGAGTCCTTGCTGGAGACCCAGTACTTC,CASSESLLETQYF
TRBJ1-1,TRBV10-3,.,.,TGTGCCATCAGTCTGGACAAGACTGAAGCTTTCTTT,CAISLDKTEAFF
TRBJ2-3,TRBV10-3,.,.,TGTGCCATCAGTGCTGAGCGGTTCACAGATACGCAGTATTTT,CAISAERFTDTQYF
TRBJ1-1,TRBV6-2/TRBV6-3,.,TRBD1,TGTGCCAGCAGTTACCCGACAGGGTTTGAAGCTTTCTTT,CASSYPTGFEAFF
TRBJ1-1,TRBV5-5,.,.,TGTGCCAGCAGCTTGGTCCCCGGGACTGAAGCTTTCTTT,CASSLVPGTEAFF
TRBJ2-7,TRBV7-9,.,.,TGTGCCAGCAGCTTAGTTACCTACGAGCAGTACTTC,CASSLVTYEQYF
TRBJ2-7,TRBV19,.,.,TGTGCCAGTACCTCCTCTTACGAGCAGTACTTC,CASTSSYEQYF
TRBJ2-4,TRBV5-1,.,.,TGCGCCAGCAGCTTGCGTGACATAAACATTCAGTACTTC,CASSLRDINIQYF
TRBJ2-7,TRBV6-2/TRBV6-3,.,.,TGTGCCAGCAGTTACGGCATCCAATCCTACGAGCAGTACTTC,CASSYGIQSYEQYF
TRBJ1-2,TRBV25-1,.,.,TGTGCCAGCCGGACGGGGATGTATGGCTACACCTTC,CASRTGMYGYTF
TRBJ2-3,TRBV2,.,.,TGTGCCAGCAGTAGGGGTACGCAGTATTTT,CASSRGTQYF
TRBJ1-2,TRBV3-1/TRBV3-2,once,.,TGTGCCAGCAGGCGGACGGAGGCCCCACTCTATGGCTACACCTTC,CASRRTEAPLYGYTF
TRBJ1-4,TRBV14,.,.,TGTGCCAGCAGCCAAGAAGAGGGGAGGAGGGAAAAACTGTTTTTT,CASSQEEGRREKLFF
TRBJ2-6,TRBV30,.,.,TGTGCCTTCATCGGGCTAGCGTCTATCTCTGGGGCCAACGTCCTGACTTTC,CAFIGLASISGANVLTF
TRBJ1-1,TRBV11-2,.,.,TGTGCCAGCAGCTTGTCCGGGGGGTACACTGAAGCTTTCTTT,CASSLSGGYTEAFF
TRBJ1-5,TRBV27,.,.,TGTGCCAGCAGTCCAACCTACGGGTATCAGCCCCAGCATTTT,CASSPTYGYQPQHF